The clone carrying this T cell receptor (beta chain) was counted a few times. Its antigen is unidentified. Researchers ran the PCR with 60 Vbeta and 13 Jbeta primers. Libraries were prepared by immunoSEQ multiplex PCR; TCRdb keeps only in-frame clonotypes and omits some of them. The sample lists 150,000 to 200,000 clones; 65% to 75% were seen once. The data were taken from a study of cytomegalovirus exposure and HLA in healthy donors. Study-level findings and limits: Reports showed the classifier diagnosing cytomegalovirus status with high specificity and sensitivity. Equally common other TCR beta chains were less clonally expanded than HLA-associated ones, a later analysis found. Several top significant clusters appeared, in a later analysis, to be linked to common viral pathogens.

The V gene's germline CDR1 is MNHNS and CDR2 SASEGT. The CDR3 consists of 15 residues. The J segment lost 4 bases and the V segment lost 5 bases, leaving 6 bases of the junction unmatched. The chain uses TRBV6-1 and TRBJ2-7; TRBD2 matches 12 bases. The sequenced sample was PBMCs. The clonotype was recovered from a girl aged 10-17 years in good health and CMV-seronegative. The CDR3 nucleotides read TGTGCCAGCAGTCCAAGGGGGACTAGCGGGTACGAGCAGTACTTC. This encodes CASSPRGTSGYEQYF.